This paragraph covers one T cell receptor beta chain sequence. Its antigen remains undetermined. No base qualities exist here, and no much larger clone lies one base off it. The same CDR3 arises from other DNA sequences in this sample as well. Using the deep immunoSEQ assay, multiplex PCR amplified TCR CDR3 regions from genomic DNA. Genomic DNA extracted from each cell subset was distributed evenly over all wells of several immunoSEQ 96-well plates, and each plate served as one replicate. For sorted subsets, approximately 200 ng of genomic DNA, equivalent to 25,000 to 35,000 T cell genomes, went into each replicate PCR. The purified libraries were quantified using a Qubit 3.0 fluorometer, sized with a Bioanalyzer 2100, and then quantified again using the KAPA Library Quantification kit. Each immunoSEQ 96-well plate was sequenced on its own single-read 150-cycle Illumina NextSeq 550 flow cell. The published analysis was carried out like this. The immunoSEQ output contained only junctional sequences without quality scores, so filtering could not match that applied to full-length reads. Sequences were annotated with PyIR, a Python wrapper for IgBLAST v1.9, using IMGT germline references to assign V/J genes and CDR3. Any read was removed if the V/J assignment was weak (E-value above 1e-6), the CDR3 was missing, or the read contained stop codons, out-of-frame junctions, or ambiguous translated residues. V3J clonotypes were defined by identical inferred V gene, J gene, and CDR3 amino acid sequence. To compute the percentage overlap between repertoires, the number of shared unique clonotypes was divided by the size of the smaller repertoire. RTK rarefaction, the Chao1 estimator, and Recon v2.1 estimates of unobserved clonotypes were used to assess repertoire richness. Generation probabilities were computed with OLGA for all TCRbeta clonotypes obtained by the gDNA method from four donors. TCRdb mirrors the immuneACCESS table, restricted to in-frame sequences. Some clones are absent from its copies; in checked studies, under half trace to an unresolved V gene, and the reason for the others is unknown. The V and J calls and clone size were taken over from that table, and D and trimming were inferred from the DNA. Across this sample there are 2 million to 3 million clones, with approximately 92% seen only once. Together, the top ten hold about 0.13% of the sample.

The CDR3 sequence holds 14 residues, the cysteine and phenylalanine included. The entry retains the CDR3 DNA only, 42 bases that are in frame from base 1. The V and J ends are trimmed by 1 base and 4 bases, leaving 10 bases between them. From a lookup of the germline V gene, CDR1 and CDR2 are SGHTA and FQGNSA. These data are taken from a study of shared clonotypes between healthy human individuals (dated by TCRdb to 2018 to 2020). For context, the study as a whole: A couple of women and three men aged 18 to 49 years were included in the cohort. For each donor, three plates each were used for CD4 naive and CD4 memory, two plates were used for CD8 naive, and one plate was used for CD8 memory. To estimate repertoire size and how much clonotypes are shared between individuals, the study performed deep sequencing of blood TCR repertoires from roughly five healthy adults. Different laboratories and diverse techniques were used to prepare libraries and sequence TCR repertoires, to increase sequencing depth and limit assay-specific biases. Between about 0.8 and 8.9 billion PBMCs per donor were obtained by leukapheresis. Results and caveats for the whole study, not just this receptor: Compared with non-shared clonotypes, clonotypes shared by all four sorted-subset donors had higher generation probabilities. Because the study included a small number of donors, the genetic and exposure-history diversity represented was limited. Estimated clonotype richness was generally larger for naive than for memory subsets. Even with the large sequencing depth, rarefaction of the sorted-subset datasets indicated that sequencing was incomplete. Based on pairwise subsampling, the degree of clonotype sharing among donors was expected to be affected by sequencing depth. Across several donors, around 5% of naive CD4, more than 3% of naive CD8, roughly 2.3% of memory CD4, and approximately 0.4% of memory CD8 clonotypes were shared. Sampling was limited to blood, and TCR repertoires in tissue likely differ from TCR repertoires in blood.

Donors were healthy HIV-negative adults with no recently reported acute infections or vaccinations. Only Caucasian adults living in Nashville, Tennessee, USA were represented among the donors. Magnetic negative selection was used to enrich CD4+ T cells, after which naive cells were positively selected on CD45RA and the negative fraction became the memory subset. Blood was obtained by leukapheresis, after which PBMCs were separated by Ficoll-Histopaque density gradient centrifugation and cryopreserved in liquid nitrogen vapor phase. Analytical flow cytometry was used to check the purity and quantity of each magnetically sorted T cell population. Each sorted fraction had its genomic DNA isolated and then quantified by UV absorbance on a Nanodrop 2000c.

The sample taken for sequencing was naive CD4+ T cells sorted from blood. Interpreted using the paper, the cell subset or site label stands for: CD45RA+ positively selected. The chain is assembled from TRBV7-2 and TRBJ2-5; the D segment cannot be called with confidence. The sequence was collected from a man aged 18 to 35 in good health. The CDR3 protein is CASSLDRGPETQYF. The DNA reads TGTGCCAGCAGCTTAGATCGAGGTCCAGAGACCCAGTACTTC. Reference TRBV7-2 and TRBJ2-5 genes cover what lies past the CDR3, so the full variable domain is GAGVSQSPSNKVTEKGKDVELRCDPISGHTALYWYRQSLGQGLEFLIYFQGNSAPDKSGLPSDRFSAERTGGSVSTLTIQRTQQEDSAVYLCASSLDRGPETQYFGPGTRLLVL.